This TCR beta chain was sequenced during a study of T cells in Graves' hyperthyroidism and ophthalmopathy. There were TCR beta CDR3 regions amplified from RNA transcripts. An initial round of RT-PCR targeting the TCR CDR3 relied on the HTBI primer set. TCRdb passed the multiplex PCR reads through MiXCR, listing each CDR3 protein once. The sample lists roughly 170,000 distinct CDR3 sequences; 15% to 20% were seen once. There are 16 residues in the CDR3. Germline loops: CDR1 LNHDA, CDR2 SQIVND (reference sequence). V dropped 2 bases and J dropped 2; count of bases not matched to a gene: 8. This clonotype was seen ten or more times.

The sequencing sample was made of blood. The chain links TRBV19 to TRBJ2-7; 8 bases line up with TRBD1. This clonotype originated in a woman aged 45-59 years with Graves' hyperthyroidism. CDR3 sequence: CASSIHPGTGTYEQYF. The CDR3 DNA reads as TGTGCCAGTAGTATACACCCCGGGACAGGAACCTACGAGCAGTACTTC. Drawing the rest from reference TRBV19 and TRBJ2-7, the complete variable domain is DGGITQSPKYLFRKEGQNVTLSCEQNLNHDAMYWYRQDPGQGLRLIYYSQIVNDFQKGDIAEGYSVSREKKESFPLTVTSAQKNPTAFYLCASSIHPGTGTYEQYFGPGTRLTVT.